This is a list of T cell receptor beta chains from one sample in a study of blood T cell repertoires in COVID-19. Profiled with immunoSEQ multiplex PCR; TCRdb holds only in-frame clones, not every one. The sample holds some 150,000 clones, about 80% seen once. Sequenced sample: peripheral blood. These receptors originate from a woman of 80 years or more with acute or convalescent COVID-19. CDR3s include the opening cysteine and the closing phenylalanine or tryptophan. A D gene is named only where the DNA matches it firmly. Clone size is given for some rows only: seen once, a few or many times, or a class if the clone is expanded.

d_call: -; clone_size: -; v_call: TRBV19; j_call: TRBJ2-5; cdr3_aa: CASSPGTLARWETQYF; cdr3_nt: TGTGCCAGTAGTCCGGGGACTCTGGCTAGGTGGGAGACCCAGTACTTC
d_call: TRBD1; clone_size: once; v_call: TRBV15; j_call: TRBJ2-7; cdr3_aa: CATSRGTGGRGEQYF; cdr3_nt: TGTGCCACCAGCAGAGGGACAGGGGGACGCGGCGAGCAGTACTTC
d_call: TRBD1; clone_size: -; v_call: TRBV5-1; j_call: TRBJ1-5; cdr3_aa: CASSPGQGLVGSNQPQHF; cdr3_nt: TGCGCCAGCAGCCCGGGACAGGGCCTCGTGGGTAGCAATCAGCCCCAGCATTTT
d_call: TRBD1; clone_size: -; v_call: TRBV2; j_call: TRBJ1-1; cdr3_aa: CASNPRTGGTEAFF; cdr3_nt: TGTGCCAGCAACCCCCGGACAGGCGGCACTGAAGCTTTCTTT
d_call: TRBD1; clone_size: -; v_call: TRBV19; j_call: TRBJ2-4; cdr3_aa: CASSITGPGGRNIQYF; cdr3_nt: TGTGCCAGTAGTATTACTGGGCCAGGGGGCCGGAACATTCAGTACTTC
d_call: -; clone_size: -; v_call: TRBV2; j_call: TRBJ2-1; cdr3_aa: CASRATAGNEQFF; cdr3_nt: TGTGCCAGCAGAGCGACTGCGGGGAATGAGCAGTTCTTC
d_call: TRBD2; clone_size: -; v_call: TRBV28; j_call: TRBJ2-2; cdr3_aa: CASSLAGVTRVYTGELFF; cdr3_nt: TGTGCCAGCAGTTTAGCGGGGGTGACGAGGGTTTACACCGGGGAGCTGTTTTTT
d_call: -; clone_size: -; v_call: TRBV7-9; j_call: TRBJ2-7; cdr3_aa: CASSSEVAVSIHF; cdr3_nt: TGTGCCAGCAGCTCGGAGGTTGCGGTATCCATTCACTTC
d_call: -; clone_size: -; v_call: TRBV12-5; j_call: TRBJ2-1; cdr3_aa: CASGLQQDNEQFF; cdr3_nt: TGTGCTAGTGGTTTACAACAGGACAATGAGCAGTTCTTC
d_call: -; clone_size: -; v_call: TRBV24-1; j_call: TRBJ1-6; cdr3_aa: CATSDLSDTYNSPLHF; cdr3_nt: TGTGCCACCAGTGATTTGTCGGACACCTATAATTCACCCCTCCACTTT
d_call: TRBD2; clone_size: -; v_call: TRBV9; j_call: TRBJ2-1; cdr3_aa: CASSPSGVVYNEQFF; cdr3_nt: TGTGCCAGCAGCCCGAGCGGGGTGGTCTACAATGAGCAGTTCTTC
d_call: TRBD2; clone_size: -; v_call: TRBV11-2; j_call: TRBJ2-5; cdr3_aa: CASSPNLLAGNQETQYF; cdr3_nt: TGTGCCAGCAGCCCCAACCTCCTAGCGGGAAACCAAGAGACCCAGTACTTC
d_call: TRBD1; clone_size: -; v_call: TRBV2; j_call: TRBJ2-2; cdr3_aa: CASRDRGSTGELFF; cdr3_nt: TGTGCCAGCAGAGACAGGGGGTCGACCGGGGAGCTGTTTTTT
d_call: -; clone_size: -; v_call: TRBV5-1; j_call: TRBJ2-3; cdr3_aa: CASSLMSLGTDTQYF; cdr3_nt: TGCGCCAGCAGCTTGATGAGTTTGGGCACAGATACGCAGTATTTT
d_call: TRBD1; clone_size: -; v_call: TRBV19; j_call: TRBJ2-1; cdr3_aa: CASMDRGINEQFF; cdr3_nt: TGTGCCAGTATGGACAGGGGGATTAATGAGCAGTTCTTC
d_call: TRBD1; clone_size: -; v_call: TRBV4-3; j_call: TRBJ1-6; cdr3_aa: CASSRTGTGGMNSPLHF; cdr3_nt: TGCGCCAGCAGCCGCACCGGGACAGGGGGAATGAATTCACCCCTCCACTTT
d_call: -; clone_size: few; v_call: TRBV4-1; j_call: TRBJ1-6; cdr3_aa: CASSQDDRINSPLHF; cdr3_nt: TGCGCCAGCAGCCAAGATGACAGGATTAATTCACCCCTCCACTTT
d_call: -; clone_size: -; v_call: TRBV18; j_call: TRBJ2-7; cdr3_aa: CASSPMAGALEYEQYF; cdr3_nt: TGTGCCAGCTCACCAATGGCAGGGGCGTTGGAGTACGAGCAGTACTTC
d_call: -; clone_size: -; v_call: TRBV7-3; j_call: TRBJ2-1; cdr3_aa: CASSLQGSSYNEQFF; cdr3_nt: TGTGCCAGCAGTTTACAGGGTTCCTCCTACAATGAGCAGTTCTTC
d_call: TRBD1; clone_size: -; v_call: TRBV12-5; j_call: TRBJ2-6; cdr3_aa: CASGLGTGLSSGANVLTF; cdr3_nt: TGTGCTAGTGGTTTGGGGACAGGGCTAAGCTCTGGGGCCAACGTCCTGACTTTC
d_call: TRBD2; clone_size: -; v_call: TRBV19; j_call: TRBJ2-1; cdr3_aa: CASSGREVYNEQFF; cdr3_nt: TGTGCCAGTAGTGGGAGGGAAGTCTACAATGAGCAGTTCTTC
d_call: TRBD2; clone_size: -; v_call: TRBV7-2; j_call: TRBJ2-1; cdr3_aa: CASSLVGTSAYEQFF; cdr3_nt: TGTGCCAGCAGCTTAGTCGGGACTAGTGCGTACGAGCAGTTCTTC
d_call: TRBD1; clone_size: -; v_call: TRBV5-8; j_call: TRBJ1-1; cdr3_aa: CASSLGQGARWNTEAFF; cdr3_nt: TGTGCCAGCAGCTTGGGACAGGGGGCGCGGTGGAACACTGAAGCTTTCTTT
d_call: TRBD2; clone_size: -; v_call: TRBV24-1; j_call: TRBJ2-5; cdr3_aa: CATSDSGVAGEVETQYF; cdr3_nt: TGTGCCACCAGTGACTCCGGGGTAGCGGGGGAGGTGGAGACCCAGTACTTC
d_call: -; clone_size: few; v_call: TRBV7-9; j_call: TRBJ1-1; cdr3_aa: CASSRLGGKIEAFF; cdr3_nt: TGTGCCAGCAGCCGTTTAGGAGGGAAGATTGAAGCTTTCTTT
d_call: TRBD1; clone_size: once; v_call: TRBV6-5; j_call: TRBJ1-2; cdr3_aa: CASSFHRGIEGYTF; cdr3_nt: TGTGCCAGCAGTTTCCACAGGGGCATAGAGGGCTACACCTTC
d_call: TRBD2; clone_size: -; v_call: TRBV7-6; j_call: TRBJ2-1; cdr3_aa: CASSVRTSGGGNEQFF; cdr3_nt: TGTGCCAGCAGCGTGCGGACTAGCGGGGGTGGTAATGAGCAGTTCTTC
d_call: TRBD1; clone_size: once; v_call: TRBV4-1; j_call: TRBJ1-4; cdr3_aa: CASSQDRDRVGKLFF; cdr3_nt: TGCGCCAGCAGCCAAGATAGGGACAGGGTAGGGAAACTGTTTTTT
d_call: -; clone_size: -; v_call: TRBV30; j_call: TRBJ1-5; cdr3_aa: CAWSADTGYSNQPQHF; cdr3_nt: TGTGCCTGGAGTGCTGACACAGGGTATAGCAATCAGCCCCAGCATTTT
d_call: TRBD1; clone_size: -; v_call: TRBV5-1; j_call: TRBJ1-2; cdr3_aa: CASGRTPTGEYGYTF; cdr3_nt: TGCGCCAGCGGCCGGACCCCAACAGGGGAGTATGGCTACACCTTC
d_call: -; clone_size: -; v_call: TRBV27; j_call: TRBJ1-6; cdr3_aa: CASKFGRGSYNSPLHF; cdr3_nt: TGTGCCAGCAAGTTCGGTCGCGGCTCCTATAATTCACCCCTCCACTTT
d_call: -; clone_size: -; v_call: TRBV3-1/TRBV3-2; j_call: TRBJ2-3; cdr3_aa: CASSRQGGTQYF; cdr3_nt: TGTGCCAGCAGCCGACAGGGAGGTACGCAGTATTTT
d_call: TRBD2; clone_size: -; v_call: TRBV27; j_call: TRBJ2-1; cdr3_aa: CASSLEAGGYNEQFF; cdr3_nt: TGTGCCAGCAGTTTGGAAGCGGGGGGGTACAATGAGCAGTTCTTC
d_call: -; clone_size: -; v_call: TRBV30; j_call: TRBJ1-2; cdr3_aa: CAWSAGASYGYTF; cdr3_nt: TGTGCCTGGAGTGCTGGGGCTTCCTATGGCTACACCTTC
d_call: -; clone_size: few; v_call: TRBV6-5; j_call: TRBJ1-1; cdr3_aa: CASSYRRGQSEAFF; cdr3_nt: TGTGCCAGCAGTTACCGGAGGGGTCAGTCTGAAGCTTTCTTT
d_call: TRBD1; clone_size: once; v_call: TRBV9; j_call: TRBJ1-1; cdr3_aa: CASSAGTAWTEAFF; cdr3_nt: TGTGCCAGCAGCGCTGGGACAGCCTGGACTGAAGCTTTCTTT
d_call: -; clone_size: -; v_call: TRBV21-1; j_call: TRBJ1-3; cdr3_aa: CASSKGGGQGATIYF; cdr3_nt: TGTGCCAGCAGCAAGGGTGGGGGACAGGGGGCTACCATATATTTT
d_call: -; clone_size: -; v_call: TRBV3-1/TRBV3-2; j_call: TRBJ2-3; cdr3_aa: CASSQNSADTQYF; cdr3_nt: TGTGCCAGCAGCCAAAATTCTGCAGATACGCAGTATTTT
d_call: -; clone_size: -; v_call: TRBV7-9; j_call: TRBJ1-1; cdr3_aa: CASSLDRGSTEAFF; cdr3_nt: TGTGCCAGCAGCTTAGATCGGGGAAGCACTGAAGCTTTCTTT
d_call: TRBD1; clone_size: -; v_call: TRBV9; j_call: TRBJ2-7; cdr3_aa: CASSVDRGLDEQYF; cdr3_nt: TGTGCCAGCAGCGTGGACAGGGGCCTGGACGAGCAGTACTTC
d_call: -; clone_size: many; v_call: TRBV29-1; j_call: TRBJ2-7; cdr3_aa: CSTKSGAYEQYF; cdr3_nt: TGCAGCACGAAGTCAGGGGCTTACGAGCAGTACTTC
d_call: TRBD1; clone_size: -; v_call: TRBV3-1/TRBV3-2; j_call: TRBJ1-1; cdr3_aa: CASSRAPTGGNTEAFF; cdr3_nt: TGTGCCAGCAGCCGAGCCCCCACAGGGGGCAACACTGAAGCTTTCTTT
d_call: -; clone_size: -; v_call: TRBV9; j_call: TRBJ2-3; cdr3_aa: CASSAGRTRAGNTDTQYF; cdr3_nt: TGTGCCAGCAGCGCCGGCAGGACCAGGGCCGGAAACACAGATACGCAGTATTTT
d_call: -; clone_size: -; v_call: TRBV9; j_call: TRBJ1-4; cdr3_aa: CASSVDDRNEKLFF; cdr3_nt: TGTGCCAGCAGCGTGGATGACAGAAATGAAAAACTGTTTTTT
d_call: TRBD2; clone_size: -; v_call: TRBV3-1/TRBV3-2; j_call: TRBJ2-1; cdr3_aa: CASSQTPPTSGGAGSYNEQFF; cdr3_nt: TGTGCCAGCAGCCAAACCCCTCCGACTAGCGGGGGGGCAGGGTCCTACAATGAGCAGTTCTTC
d_call: TRBD1; clone_size: -; v_call: TRBV7-8; j_call: TRBJ2-5; cdr3_aa: CASSLIRTGGETQYF; cdr3_nt: TGTGCCAGCAGCTTAATACGGACAGGCGGAGAGACCCAGTACTTC
d_call: TRBD1; clone_size: few; v_call: TRBV7-3; j_call: TRBJ2-2; cdr3_aa: CASGRTGGLGELFF; cdr3_nt: TGTGCCAGCGGACGGACAGGGGGCCTCGGGGAGCTGTTTTTT
d_call: -; clone_size: -; v_call: TRBV25-1; j_call: TRBJ2-3; cdr3_aa: CASSPLGDTQYF; cdr3_nt: TGTGCCAGCAGTCCCCTAGGAGATACGCAGTATTTT
d_call: -; clone_size: -; v_call: TRBV7-8; j_call: TRBJ2-3; cdr3_aa: CASSPPTRASADTQYF; cdr3_nt: TGTGCCAGCAGCCCCCCCACGCGGGCGTCAGCAGATACGCAGTATTTT